The T cell receptor (beta chain) under discussion was sequenced for a study of Ad26.COV2.S vaccination and SARS-CoV-2 variants. Study context: The authors gave Ad26.COV2.S intramuscularly, either once or twice 56 days apart.

The sample's treatment: over 15 received Ad26.COV2.S at low or high dose, single or two shots; roughly five received placebo; per-sample allocation not given. Samples analyzed were those drawn on day 63 after the first vaccine or placebo injection. Worth noting for this clone: What it binds is not known.

The table came from immunoSEQ multiplex PCR; TCRdb's copy has only in-frame clones and leaves some out. The profile covers fewer than 800,000 clones, with around 89% appearing a single time and roughly 1.5% taken by the ten largest. Study-wide findings and caveats: Vaccinees showed greater spike-specific TCR breadth than placebo recipients.

Germline V gene sequence: CDR1 MNHEY, CDR2 SMNVEV (reference sequence). The V gene lost 3 bases and the J gene lost 2 bases, with 8 bases spanning the gap. CDR3 length equals 13 residues. The chain carries TRBV27 and TRBJ2-7; no reliable D call. This clonotype was obtained from a person between 18 and 60 years old who received the Ad26.COV2.S COVID-19 vaccine or a placebo. The sample consisted of peripheral blood, taken in a trial of Ad26.COV2.S vaccine versus placebo. The CDR3 nucleotides read TGTGCCAGCAGTTTCCGTCAGCCCTACGAGCAGTACTTC. Protein: CASSFRQPYEQYF.